This TCR beta chain was identified during a study of beta chain features in type 1 diabetes. In the study overall: Healthy donors, compared against patients, showed similar age, gender and cell yields. Notes on the study in general: Significant though moderate, a shortening of TCRB CDR3s appeared in all four CD4+ subsets of Type 1 diabetes patients. Compared to healthy donors, patients appeared to have naive, central memory and Treg TCRB repertoires that were more alike.

The CDR3 runs 15 residues. The V end was cut by 3 bases, the J end by 2 bases, with 11 bases between. Germline CDR1 reads MNHEY; CDR2 reads SMNVEV (reference sequence). Note on this clone: What it binds is unknown.

The authors reverse transcribed all of the isolated RNA, so sequencing captured expressed TCRB transcripts. Here immunoSEQ multiplex PCR was the method, and the copy in TCRdb shows in-frame clones only, minus some. The sample has about 190,000 clones, approximately 8.4% seen once. The source material was central memory CD4+ T cells from blood. The V gene is TRBV27, the J gene TRBJ2-1; tentative D call: TRBD2 (5 bases). This sequence originates from a man younger than 35 with type 1 diabetes. CDR3 loop: CASSFEGVTYNEQFF. CDR3 DNA sequence: TGTGCCAGCAGTTTTGAGGGAGTCACCTACAATGAGCAGTTCTTC.